This T cell receptor beta chain comes out of a study of breast tumors, draining lymph nodes, adjacent tissues. This clonotype was counted ten times or more. Germline V gene sequence: CDR1 GTSNPN, CDR2 SVGIG (reference sequence). The CDR3 runs 16 residues. Trimming cost V 0 bases and J 4 bases; bases outside gene matches: 12. TCRdb re-analysed the multiplex PCR reads in MiXCR, keeping a single row per CDR3 protein. The data hold some 49,000 distinct CDR3 sequences, with about 23% observed a single time. The V and J genes are TRBV30 and TRBJ2-7; 7 bases fit TRBD1. This TCR came from a female donor with breast cancer. Some clones in this sample may be carry-over from other donors' samples. Sequencing was carried out using breast tumor tissue. This chain's CDR3 is CAWSVLQPGQHYEQYF. CDR3 DNA sequence: TGTGCCTGGAGTGTACTCCAACCGGGACAGCATTACGAGCAGTACTTC.